This TCR beta chain was sequenced during a study of cytomegalovirus exposure and HLA in healthy donors. Background on the study: In a later analysis, it was reported that the roughly 120 validation repertoires had been produced on the same platform as the 550 to 850 repertoires belonging to the first cohort. Whole-study results and caveats: The classifier reportedly diagnosed cytomegalovirus status with high sensitivity and specificity. Researchers catalogued roughly 170 TCR beta chains as cytomegalovirus-associated. In vitro data verified three CMV-associated chains as specific for CMV antigens.

The method was immunoSEQ multiplex PCR; TCRdb's version includes in-frame clones alone and lacks a portion of them. In the table there are some 87,000 clones, approximately 96% of which are singletons. V shed 5 bases, J shed 6 bases, and the junction held 2 bases outside the gene matches. Germline V gene sequence: CDR1 LNHDA, CDR2 SQIVND (reference sequence). This CDR3 contains 13 residues. Comment on this clone: Its antigen is unidentified.

Sequencing input: PBMCs. The gene calls are TRBV19 and TRBJ2-4, with 9 bases lining up with TRBD1. This TCR derives from a woman aged 18-29 years in good health and CMV-seronegative. The DNA for the CDR3 is TGTGCCAGTAGTGCGGGACAGGGAAACATTCAGTACTTC. This translates into CASSAGQGNIQYF.